This T cell receptor (beta chain) comes out of a study of blood T cell repertoires in COVID-19. Study background: The study drew acute and convalescent COVID-19 samples from the United States, Italy and Spain. T cells, B-cell-depleted T cells, or PBMCs supplied cDNA or gDNA.

CDR1 and CDR2 (germline): SGHTA, FQGNSA. The CDR3 runs to 14 residues. In the source study's methods: Estimation of nucleated cell counts relied on the amplification of reference gene primers. The data were produced by immunoSEQ multiplex PCR, yet TCRdb's version contains in-frame clones alone and is incomplete. V and J calls and clone size are those listed in that table; D and trimming were worked out from the DNA. The sample includes roughly 53,000 clones, about nine tenths of them seen just once. Turning to this clone: One end of the junction varies from germline; a read error may be responsible.

This TCR was recovered from a middle-aged woman with active COVID-19. Source material: peripheral blood. V gene TRBV7-2 combines with J gene TRBJ2-1; tentative D call: TRBD2 (5 bases). CDR3 region: CASSVAFEGYEQFF. CDR3 coding DNA: TGTGCCAGCAGCGTAGCTTTCGAGGGATATGAGCAGTTCTTC. Full variable domain (remainder filled in from reference TRBV7-2 and TRBJ2-1): GAGVSQSPSNKVTEKGKDVELRCDPISGHTALYWYRQSLGQGLEFLIYFQGNSAPDKSGLPSDRFSAERTGGSVSTLTIQRTQQEDSAVYLCASSVAFEGYEQFFGPGTRLTVL.